This TCR beta chain was captured in a study of shared clonotypes between healthy human individuals. In the study overall: Each donor's CD8 memory used one plate, CD8 naive two, each CD4 subset three.

The assay was run at deep level. Method: immunoSEQ multiplex PCR; TCRdb's copy keeps in-frame clones and lacks some. The sample comprises 800,000 or so clones, approximately 97% of which are singletons, and less than 0.25% rests with the top ten. CD8 cells regarded as naive lacked CD45RO, were positively chosen for CCR7, and omitted terminally differentiated effector memory CD45RA+ cells. Healthy adults negative for HIV, lacking recent acute infections or vaccinations, served as donors. Concerning this clone itself: This sample also contains other DNA sequences that code for the same CDR3.

The J segment lost 4 bases and the V segment lost 4 bases, leaving 5 bases of the junction unmatched. The CDR3 is 15 residues long. Germline V gives CDR1 SEHNR, CDR2 FQNEAQ (reference sequence). The TCR comes from a man in his thirties or forties in good health. The specimen sequenced was naive CD8+ T cells sorted from blood. The chain uses TRBV7-9 and TRBJ1-5; 9 nucleotides line up with TRBD1. DNA for the CDR3: TGTGCCAGCAGCTGGGGACAGGGTGGTAATCAGCCCCAGCATTTT. Translating it yields CASSWGQGGNQPQHF.